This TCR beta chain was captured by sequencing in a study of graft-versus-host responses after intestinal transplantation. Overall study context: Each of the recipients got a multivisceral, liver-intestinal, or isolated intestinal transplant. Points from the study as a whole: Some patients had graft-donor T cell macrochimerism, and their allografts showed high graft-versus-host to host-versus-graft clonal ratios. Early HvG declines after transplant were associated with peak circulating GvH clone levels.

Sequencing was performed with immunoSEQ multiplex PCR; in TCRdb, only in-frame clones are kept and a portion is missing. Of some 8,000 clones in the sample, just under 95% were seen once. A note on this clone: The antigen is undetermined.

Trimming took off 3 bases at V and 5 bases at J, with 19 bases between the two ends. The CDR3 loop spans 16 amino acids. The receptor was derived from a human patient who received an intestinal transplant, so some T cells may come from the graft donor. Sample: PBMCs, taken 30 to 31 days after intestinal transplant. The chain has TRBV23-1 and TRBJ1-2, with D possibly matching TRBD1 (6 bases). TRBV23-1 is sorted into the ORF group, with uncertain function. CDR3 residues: CASSQVRGPAEYGYTF. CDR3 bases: TGCGCCAGCAGTCAGGTCAGGGGTCCTGCCGAATATGGCTACACCTTC.